The source of this TCR beta chain is a study of vaccination and CD4 T cells after COVID-19. Looking at the study overall: Stimulation of cells relied on overlapping spike peptides derived from SARS-CoV-2, HCoV-NL63, HCoV-OC43 and HCoV-229E.

V lost 1 base to trimming and J lost 3 bases; unmatched junction nucleotides: 4. Germline V CDR1 and CDR2: SGHVS, FQNEAQ. The CDR3 extends over 15 amino acids. At the Johns Hopkins FTIC core, DNA taken from cultured CD4+ T cells was sequenced by way of the Oncomine TCR Beta short-read assay. The authors extracted genomic DNA from cultured CD4+ T cells. TCRdb itself ran the PCR reads through MiXCR, one entry per CDR3 protein. The profile shows several thousand distinct CDR3 sequences, about 31% of them singletons. Details on this clonotype: No antigen is known for it. This CDR3 is missing its conserved last phenylalanine or tryptophan, likely due to a read error.

Treatment defined: approximately 9-day PBMC culture with coronavirus spike peptide pools or control peptides (ViraFEST assay). Before the COVID-19 pandemic (2011-2018), CD4+ T cells were obtained from the unexposed donor. Under the ViraFEST approach, antigen-specific T cells were expanded with peptide pools and TCRs subsequently sequenced. Every well contained 1.5 million to 2.5 million PBMCs, which were grown with approximately 9.6 IU/ml IL-2 and approximately 9.9 ug/ml peptide pools. The chain uses TRBV7-8 and TRBJ1-2; 8 bases are shared with TRBD1. The sequenced material came from CD4+ T cells from blood, cultured in vitro. The TCR was taken from a human donor in good health. The CDR3 DNA follows: TGTGCCAGCAGCTTAGGGGCAGGGGGCGACTATGGCTACACCCTC. It yields the protein CASSLGAGGDYGYTL.